This record concerns one T cell receptor (beta chain) sequence. V gave up 0 bases and J gave up 1 base, with 10 bases separating them. There are 16 residues in the CDR3. Germline V gene sequence: CDR1 KGHDR, CDR2 SFDVKD. These data originate in a study of blood T cell repertoires in COVID-19. Original handling: Cell counts per sample came from amplifying reference gene primers. Clones were sequenced by immunoSEQ multiplex PCR, and TCRdb holds only the in-frame ones, with some missing. V and J calls and clone size come straight from that table; D and trimming were deduced from the DNA. The data contain 150,000 to 200,000 clones, around 84% of them seen just once; the ten biggest clones take up roughly 15%.

The chain combines TRBV24-1 with TRBJ2-3; perhaps TRBD2 as D (6 bases). Sequenced: peripheral blood. The sequence came from a woman aged 65 to 85 with COVID-19, enrolled during active disease. The DNA of the CDR3 is TGTGCCACCAGTGATTTGGGGGGGTCGGGCACAGATACGCAGTATTTT. Its protein product is CATSDLGGSGTDTQYF.